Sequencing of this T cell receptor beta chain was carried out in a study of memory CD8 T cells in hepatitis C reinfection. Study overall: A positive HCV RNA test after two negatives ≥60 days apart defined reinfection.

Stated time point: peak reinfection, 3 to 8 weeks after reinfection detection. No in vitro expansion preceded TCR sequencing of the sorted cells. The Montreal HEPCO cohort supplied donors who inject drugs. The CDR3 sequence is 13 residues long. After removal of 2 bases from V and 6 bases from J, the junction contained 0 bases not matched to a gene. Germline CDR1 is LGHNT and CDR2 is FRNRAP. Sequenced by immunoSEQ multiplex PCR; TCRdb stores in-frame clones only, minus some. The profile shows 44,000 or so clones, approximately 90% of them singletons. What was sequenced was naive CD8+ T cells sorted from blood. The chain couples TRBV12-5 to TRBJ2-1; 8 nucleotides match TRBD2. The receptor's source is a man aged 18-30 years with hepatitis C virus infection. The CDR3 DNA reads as TGTGCTAGTGGTTTGACTAGCGGCAATGAGCAGTTCTTC. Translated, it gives CASGLTSGNEQFF.